This passage covers 8 T cell receptor beta chains from one sample sequenced in a study of Graves' ophthalmopathy and Graves' hyperthyroidism. Beta-chain TCR CDR3 regions were amplified from RNA transcripts. In the first round, RT-PCR was carried out with HTBI primers, and a multiplex PCR formed the second round. MiXCR was run by TCRdb on the multiplex PCR reads, yielding one entry per CDR3 protein. The data contain under 60,000 distinct CDR3 sequences, approximately 52% of them seen just once; the ten biggest clones take up over 3.5%. The sequencing sample was made of peripheral blood. Source of these receptors: an adult woman with Graves' ophthalmopathy.

This clonotype was detected once. One junction end does not reproduce the germline sequence, and a read error may be involved. This chain joins TRBV6-2 or TRBV6-3 and TRBJ1-5, with TRBD1 identical over 7 bases. The germline V gene encodes CDR1 MNHEY and CDR2 SVGEGT. The CDR3 sequence is 12 residues long. The CDR3 DNA reads TGTGCCGGCAGCCCGGACAGGTGGGTACAGCATTTT. Translated: CAGSPDRWVQHF.

The chain recombines TRBV7-9 with TRBJ2-3; D is unclear. Germline V CDR1 and CDR2: SEHNR, FQNEAQ (reference sequence). V lost 5 bases to trimming and J lost 6 bases, with 15 bases between them. This CDR3 contains 14 residues. The chain's CDR3 is CASSPPRSYDTQYF. In DNA form, the CDR3 reads TGTGCCAGCAGCCCCCCTCGTAGTTATGATACGCAGTATTTT.

A single count supports this clonotype. V and J are TRBV10-2 and TRBJ1-1, with unresolved D. V was shortened by 4 bases and J by 8 bases, with 11 bases between the two germline ends. There are 12 residues in the CDR3. Germline loops: CDR1 WSHSY, CDR2 SAAADI. The CDR3 DNA reads as TGCGCCAGCAGTGTCGGAGTTAAAGAAGCTTTCTTT. The encoded protein is CASSVGVKEAFF.

This clonotype was seen many times. The V and J genes are TRBV6-1 and TRBJ2-7; 8 bases line up with TRBD1. Germline V lookup: CDR1 MNHNS, CDR2 SASEGT. This CDR3 is built from 13 residues. Losses at the gene ends were 10 bases for V and 5 bases for J; bases not matched to a gene: 10. CDR3 amino acids: CATADREMNEQYF. The CDR3 region has the DNA TGTGCCACCGCGGACAGGGAAATGAACGAGCAGTACTTC.

This clonotype was found many times. This chain connects TRBV4-3 to TRBJ1-1; perhaps TRBD1 as D (6 bases). The V and J ends lost 0 bases and 6 bases respectively, with 11 bases between them. The V gene's germline CDR1 is LGHNA and CDR2 YSLEER. The CDR3 contains 14 residues. The DNA for the CDR3 is TGCGCCAGCAGCCAAGATGCGGGGGCCGCTGAAGCTTTCTTT. It translates to CASSQDAGAAEAFF.

The CDR3 region is CASSTGTGGGQPQHF. The CDR3 DNA sequence: TGTGCCAGCAGCACCGGGACAGGGGGAGGTCAGCCCCAGCATTTT. This chain connects TRBV28 to TRBJ1-5, with TRBD1 matching 11 bases. Germline V gene sequence: CDR1 MDHEN, CDR2 SYDVKM. V shed 6 bases and J 6 bases; nucleotides not matched to a gene: 7. There are 15 residues in the CDR3.

There are many counts of this clonotype. V usage is TRBV19 and J usage is TRBJ1-1; D call uncertain. The CDR3 has 13 amino acids. Per the germline V gene, CDR1 is LNHDA and CDR2 is SQIVND (reference sequence). Trimming took off 3 bases at V and 0 bases at J, with 5 bases between the two ends. For the CDR3, the DNA is TGTGCCAGTAGTATGTCCATGAACACTGAAGCTTTCTTT. The encoded protein is CASSMSMNTEAFF.

The rearrangement uses TRBV7-2 and TRBJ2-7; TRBD2 aligns across 8 bases. The V gene end was trimmed by 1 base and the J gene end by 3 bases; junction bases not matched to a gene: 5. This CDR3 comprises 15 residues. The germline V gene has CDR1 SGHTA and CDR2 FQGNSA. As DNA, the CDR3 is TGTGCCAGCAGCTTAGGGCGGGAGGATATCTACGAGCAGTACTTC. Its translation is CASSLGREDIYEQYF.